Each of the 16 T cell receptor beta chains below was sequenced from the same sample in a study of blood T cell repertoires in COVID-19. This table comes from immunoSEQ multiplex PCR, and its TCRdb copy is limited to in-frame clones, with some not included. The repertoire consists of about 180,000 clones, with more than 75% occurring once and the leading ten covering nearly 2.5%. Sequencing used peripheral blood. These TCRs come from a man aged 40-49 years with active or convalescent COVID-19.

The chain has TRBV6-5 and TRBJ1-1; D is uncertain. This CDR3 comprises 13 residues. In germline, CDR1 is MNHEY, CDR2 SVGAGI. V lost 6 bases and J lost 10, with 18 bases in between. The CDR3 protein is CASSDPGKEGAFF. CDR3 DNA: TGTGCCAGCAGCGACCCCGGGAAGGAGGGAGCTTTCTTT.

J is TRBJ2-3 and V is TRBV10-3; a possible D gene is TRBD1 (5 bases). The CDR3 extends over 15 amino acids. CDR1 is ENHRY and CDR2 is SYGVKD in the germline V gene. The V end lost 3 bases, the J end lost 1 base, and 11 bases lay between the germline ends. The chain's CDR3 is CAISERGIGTDTQYF. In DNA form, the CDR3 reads TGTGCCATCAGTGAAAGGGGCATCGGCACAGATACGCAGTATTTT.

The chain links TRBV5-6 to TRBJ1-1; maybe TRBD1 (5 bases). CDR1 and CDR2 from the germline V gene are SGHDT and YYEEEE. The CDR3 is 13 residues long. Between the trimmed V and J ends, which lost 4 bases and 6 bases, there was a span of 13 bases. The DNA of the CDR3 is TGTGCCAGCAGCCCAGGGTTAGGTGCTGAAGCTTTCTTT. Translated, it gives CASSPGLGAEAFF.

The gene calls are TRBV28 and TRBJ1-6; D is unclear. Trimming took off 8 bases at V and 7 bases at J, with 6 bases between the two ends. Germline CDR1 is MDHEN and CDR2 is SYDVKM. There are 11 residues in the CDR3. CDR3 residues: CASGGNSPLHF. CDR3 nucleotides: TGTGCCAGCGGAGGGAATTCACCCCTCCACTTT.

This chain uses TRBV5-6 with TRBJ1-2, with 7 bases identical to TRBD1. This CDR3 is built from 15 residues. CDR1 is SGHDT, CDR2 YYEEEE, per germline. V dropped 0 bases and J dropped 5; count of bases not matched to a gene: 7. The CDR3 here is CASSLEAGGRYGYTF. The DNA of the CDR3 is TGTGCCAGCAGCTTGGAGGCAGGGGGGCGGTATGGCTACACCTTC.

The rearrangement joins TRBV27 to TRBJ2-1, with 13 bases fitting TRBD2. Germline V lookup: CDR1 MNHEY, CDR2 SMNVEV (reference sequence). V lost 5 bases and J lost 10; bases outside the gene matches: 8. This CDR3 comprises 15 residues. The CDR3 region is CASSPRTSGGWEQFF. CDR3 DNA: TGTGCCAGCAGTCCACGGACTAGCGGGGGATGGGAGCAGTTCTTC.

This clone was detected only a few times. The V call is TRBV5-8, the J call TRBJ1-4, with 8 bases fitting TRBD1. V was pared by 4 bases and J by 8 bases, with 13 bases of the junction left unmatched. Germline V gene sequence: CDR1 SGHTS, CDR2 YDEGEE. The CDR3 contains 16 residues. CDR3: CASSLEGGRGREKLFF. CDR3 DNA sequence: TGTGCCAGCAGCCTGGAGGGCGGCAGGGGGCGCGAAAAACTGTTTTTT.

CDR3 region: CASRGTGSYNEQFF. CDR3 nucleotides: TGCGCCAGCAGGGGGACAGGGTCCTACAATGAGCAGTTCTTC. This chain uses TRBV5-1 with TRBJ2-1; TRBD1 matches 9 bases. The germline V gene has CDR1 SGHRS and CDR2 YFSETQ. The CDR3 consists of 14 residues. Trimming at V came to 5 bases and at J to 1 base, leaving 1 base not matched to a gene.

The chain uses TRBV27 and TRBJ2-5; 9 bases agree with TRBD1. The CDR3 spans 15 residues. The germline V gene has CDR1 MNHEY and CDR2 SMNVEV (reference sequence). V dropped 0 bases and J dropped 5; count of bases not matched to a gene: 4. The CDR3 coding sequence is TGTGCCAGCAGTTTATCCCAGGGACAGGGCGAGACCCAGTACTTC. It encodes CASSLSQGQGETQYF.

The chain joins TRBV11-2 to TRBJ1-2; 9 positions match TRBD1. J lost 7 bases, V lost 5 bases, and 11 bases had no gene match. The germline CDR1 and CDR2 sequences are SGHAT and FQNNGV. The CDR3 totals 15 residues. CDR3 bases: TGTGCCAGCAGCATCCCAACCGGGACAGGGACTGGCTACACCTTC. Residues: CASSIPTGTGTGYTF.

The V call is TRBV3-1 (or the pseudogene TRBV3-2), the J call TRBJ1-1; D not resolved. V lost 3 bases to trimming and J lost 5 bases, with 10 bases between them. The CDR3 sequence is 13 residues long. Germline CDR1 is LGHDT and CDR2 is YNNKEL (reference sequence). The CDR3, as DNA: TGTGCCAGCAGCCAGATAAGTAGTACTGAAGCTTTCTTT. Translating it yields CASSQISSTEAFF.

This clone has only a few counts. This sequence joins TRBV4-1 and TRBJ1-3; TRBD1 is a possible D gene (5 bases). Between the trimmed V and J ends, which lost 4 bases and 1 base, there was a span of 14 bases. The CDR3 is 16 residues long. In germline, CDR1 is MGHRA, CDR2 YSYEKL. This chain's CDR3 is CASSPGWGESGNTIYF. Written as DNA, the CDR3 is TGCGCCAGCAGCCCTGGCTGGGGCGAGTCTGGAAACACCATATATTTT.

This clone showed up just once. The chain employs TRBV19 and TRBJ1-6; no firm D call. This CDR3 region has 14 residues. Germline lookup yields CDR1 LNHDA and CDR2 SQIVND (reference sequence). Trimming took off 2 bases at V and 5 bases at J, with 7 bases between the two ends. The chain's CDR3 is CASSISQNNSPLHF. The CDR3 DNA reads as TGTGCCAGTAGTATATCCCAGAATAATTCACCCCTCCACTTT.

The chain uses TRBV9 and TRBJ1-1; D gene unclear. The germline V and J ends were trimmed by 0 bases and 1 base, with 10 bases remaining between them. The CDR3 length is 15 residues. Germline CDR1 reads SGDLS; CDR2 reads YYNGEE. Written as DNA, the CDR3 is TGTGCCAGCAGCGTAGAACGGGGTCCGAACACTGAAGCTTTCTTT. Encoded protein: CASSVERGPNTEAFF.

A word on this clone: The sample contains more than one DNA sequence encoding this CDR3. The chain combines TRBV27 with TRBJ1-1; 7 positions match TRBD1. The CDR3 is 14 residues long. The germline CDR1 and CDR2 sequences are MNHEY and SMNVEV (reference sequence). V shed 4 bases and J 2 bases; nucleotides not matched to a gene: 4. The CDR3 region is CASSSRTGNTEAFF. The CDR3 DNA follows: TGTGCCAGCAGTTCCCGGACAGGCAACACTGAAGCTTTCTTT.

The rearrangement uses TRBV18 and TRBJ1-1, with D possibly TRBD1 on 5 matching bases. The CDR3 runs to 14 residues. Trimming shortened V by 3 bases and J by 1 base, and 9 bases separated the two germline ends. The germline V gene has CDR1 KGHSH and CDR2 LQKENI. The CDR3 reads CASSPLQANTEAFF. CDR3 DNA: TGTGCCAGCTCACCGCTACAGGCGAACACTGAAGCTTTCTTT.